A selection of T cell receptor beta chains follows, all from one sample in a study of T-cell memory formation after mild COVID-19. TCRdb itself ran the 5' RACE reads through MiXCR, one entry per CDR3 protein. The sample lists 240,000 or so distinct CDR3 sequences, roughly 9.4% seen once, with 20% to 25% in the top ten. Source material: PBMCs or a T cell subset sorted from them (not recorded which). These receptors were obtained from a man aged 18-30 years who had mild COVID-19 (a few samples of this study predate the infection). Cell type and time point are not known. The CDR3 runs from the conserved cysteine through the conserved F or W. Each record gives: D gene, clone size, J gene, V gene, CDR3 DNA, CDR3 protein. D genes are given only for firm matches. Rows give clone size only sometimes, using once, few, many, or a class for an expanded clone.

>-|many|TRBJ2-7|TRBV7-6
TGTGCCAGCAGCCGTACAGGAAACGAGCAGTACTTC
CASSRTGNEQYF
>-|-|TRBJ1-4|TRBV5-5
TGTGCCAGCAGCAGGCGGACAGCTCCTGAAAAACTGTTTTTT
CASSRRTAPEKLFF
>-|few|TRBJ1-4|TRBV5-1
TGCGCCAGCAGCTTGGACAGGGTTGCTAATGAAAAACTGTTTTTT
CASSLDRVANEKLFF
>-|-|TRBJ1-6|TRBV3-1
TGTGCCAGCAGCCAGACCATTTTTCCCCTCCACTTT
CASSQTIFPLHF
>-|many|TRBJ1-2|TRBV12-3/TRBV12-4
TGTGCCAGCAGTTTACGGGGGGCCAGTGGCTACACCTTC
CASSLRGASGYTF
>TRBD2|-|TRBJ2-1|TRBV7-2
TGTGCCAGCAGCTCCGGACTAGCGGGCCGATACAATGAGCAGTTCTTC
CASSSGLAGRYNEQFF
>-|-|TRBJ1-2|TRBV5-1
TGCGCCAGCAGCGTCGACACCTATGGCTACACCTTC
CASSVDTYGYTF
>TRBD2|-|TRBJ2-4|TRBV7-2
TGTGCCAGCAGCAATGCGGGGGTAGCCAAAAACATTCAGTACTTC
CASSNAGVAKNIQYF
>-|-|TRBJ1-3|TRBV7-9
TGTGCCAGCAGCTTATTGCACTCTGGAAACACCATATATTTT
CASSLLHSGNTIYF
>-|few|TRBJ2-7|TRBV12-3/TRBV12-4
TGTGCCAGCAGTTTTAGGCCAGAGAGGTACGAGCAGTACTTC
CASSFRPERYEQYF
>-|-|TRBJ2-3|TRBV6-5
TGTGCCAGCAGTTACTCGAGCGGACCGGGTTCAATCGATACGCAGTATTTT
CASSYSSGPGSIDTQYF
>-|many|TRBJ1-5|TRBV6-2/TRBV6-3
TGTGCCAGCAGCGCCATACAGGGTCGGGTTCGGTGGCCCCAGCATTTT
CASSAIQGRVRWPQHF
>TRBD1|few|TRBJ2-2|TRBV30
TGTGCCTGGACCCGACAGGGCCACACCGGGGAGCTGTTTTTT
CAWTRQGHTGELFF
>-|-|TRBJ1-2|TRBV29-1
TGCAGCGTTGCCGGCTCACTCCCGTATAACTATGGCTACACCTTC
CSVAGSLPYNYGYTF
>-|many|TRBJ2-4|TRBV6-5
TGTGCCAGCAGTTACTCGGGCGGGGCCAAAAACATTCAGTACTTC
CASSYSGGAKNIQYF
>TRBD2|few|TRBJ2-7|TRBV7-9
TGTGCCAGCAGCTTGTGGGAGGGCTACGAGCAGTACTTC
CASSLWEGYEQYF
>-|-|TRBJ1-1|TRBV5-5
TGTGCCAGCAGCTCCCTCCCCGGGATGGGCACTGAAGCTTTCTTT
CASSSLPGMGTEAFF
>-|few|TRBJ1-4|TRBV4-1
TGCGCCAGCAGCCAAGAGCCCAGGTTAATTCCCCGTGAAAAACTGTTTTTT
CASSQEPRLIPREKLFF
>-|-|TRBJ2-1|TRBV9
TGTGCCAGCACCTCCCTGGGCGATGAGCAGTTCTTC
CASTSLGDEQFF
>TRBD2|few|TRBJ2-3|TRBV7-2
TGTGCCACCCGCGGGGGGAGGTGGGATACGCAGTATTTT
CATRGGRWDTQYF
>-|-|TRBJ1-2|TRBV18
TGTGCCAGCTCACCTTCGACAGGCCACTATGGCTACACCTTC
CASSPSTGHYGYTF
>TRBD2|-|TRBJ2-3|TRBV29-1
TGCAGCGTTGAAGACCACCTGACTAGCGGGGACACAGATACGCAGTATTTT
CSVEDHLTSGDTDTQYF
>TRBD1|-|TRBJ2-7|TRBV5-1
TGCGCCAGCAGCGTACTACCGGGACAGGGCTTCCACGAGCAGTACTTC
CASSVLPGQGFHEQYF
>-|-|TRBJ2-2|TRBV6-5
TGTGCCAGCAGTTATCAAACCGGGGAGCTGTTTTTT
CASSYQTGELFF
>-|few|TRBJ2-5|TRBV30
TGTGCCTGGAGTCCGGGCGGGGGCGAGACCCAGTACTTC
CAWSPGGGETQYF
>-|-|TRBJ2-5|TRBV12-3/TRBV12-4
TGTGCCAGCAGTTCCGACTTACAAGAGACCCAGTACTTC
CASSSDLQETQYF
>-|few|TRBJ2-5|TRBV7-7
TGTGCCAGCAGCGTGGACAGCCCTGGGAAGACCCAGTACTTC
CASSVDSPGKTQYF
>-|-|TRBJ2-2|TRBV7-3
TGTGCCAGCAGCTCGATGAACAGGGAGGTTGGCGGGGAGCTGTTTTTT
CASSSMNREVGGELFF
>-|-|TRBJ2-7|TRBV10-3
TGTGCCATCGCCGCGGTTTACGAGCAGTACTTC
CAIAAVYEQYF
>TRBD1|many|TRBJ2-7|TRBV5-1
TGTGCCAGCTCACGGACAGGGAGCTACGAGCAGTACTTC
CASSRTGSYEQYF
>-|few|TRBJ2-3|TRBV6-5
TGTGCCAGCAGTTACGGGGACACCAGAGATACGCAGTATTTT
CASSYGDTRDTQYF
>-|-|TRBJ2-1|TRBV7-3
TGTGCCAGCAGCCCGGGATCGAATGAGCAGTTCTTC
CASSPGSNEQFF
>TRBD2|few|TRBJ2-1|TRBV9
TGTGCCAGCAGCGGCGGGGGGGCCCCCTACAATGAGCAGTTCTTC
CASSGGGAPYNEQFF
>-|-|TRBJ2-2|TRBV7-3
TGTGCAAGCAGCTTAGCTCCTACAGGGACCGGGGAGCTGTTTTTT
CASSLAPTGTGELFF
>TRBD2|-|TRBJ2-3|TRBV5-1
TGCGCCAGCAGCGACGGGACTAGCGGAAGCACAGATACGCAGTATTTT
CASSDGTSGSTDTQYF
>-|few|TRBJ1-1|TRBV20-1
TGCAGTGCTAGAGTTGAACGGATCACTGAAGCTTTCTTT
CSARVERITEAFF
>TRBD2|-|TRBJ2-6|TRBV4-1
TGCGCCAGCAGCCAAGTTTTAGCGGGGAGCTCTGGGGCCAACGTCCTGACTTTC
CASSQVLAGSSGANVLTF
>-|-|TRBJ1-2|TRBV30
TGTGCCTCTAATTTTAATTTTAACTATGGCTACACCTTC
CASNFNFNYGYTF
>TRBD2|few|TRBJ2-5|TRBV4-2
TGTGCCAGCAGCCAAGTGGTAGCGGGGGGAAAAGAGACCCAGTACTTC
CASSQVVAGGKETQYF
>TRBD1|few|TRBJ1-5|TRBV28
TGTGCCAGCAGTCCCGTAACAGGGGTAGGCCCTCAGCCCCAGCATTTT
CASSPVTGVGPQPQHF
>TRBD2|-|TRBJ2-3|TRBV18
TGTGCCAGCTCTGTTACAGCGGGGACCCAGGGAGATACGCAGTATTTT
CASSVTAGTQGDTQYF
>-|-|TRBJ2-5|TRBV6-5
TGTGCCAGCAGTTATACGGGGGACCAAGAGACCCAGTACTTC
CASSYTGDQETQYF
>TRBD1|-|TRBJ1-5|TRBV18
TGTGCCAGCTCACCCCAGGGGGGATATAGCAATCAGCCCCAGCATTTT
CASSPQGGYSNQPQHF
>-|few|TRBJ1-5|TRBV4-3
TGCGCCAGCAGCCAAGGATGGTCACGTAATCAGCCCCAGCATTTT
CASSQGWSRNQPQHF
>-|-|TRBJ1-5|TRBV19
TGTGCCAGTAACCATCAGCCCCAGCATTTT
CASNHQPQHF
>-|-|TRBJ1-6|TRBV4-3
TGCGCCAGCAGCCAAGACGTGGCAGGGTCCTCACCCCTCCACTTT
CASSQDVAGSSPLHF
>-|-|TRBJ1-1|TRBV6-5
TGTGCCAGCAGTTCCAGTGGAGGGATGAACACTGAAGCTTTCTTT
CASSSSGGMNTEAFF
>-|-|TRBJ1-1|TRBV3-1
TGTGCCAGCAGCCAAGGTGAAGCGAACACTGAAGCTTTCTTT
CASSQGEANTEAFF
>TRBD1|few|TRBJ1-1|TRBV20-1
TGCAGTGCTATTAGAGACAGGGTCACTGAAGCTTTCTTT
CSAIRDRVTEAFF
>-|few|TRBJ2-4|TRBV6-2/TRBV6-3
TGTGCCAGCAGCCCCTCGGAGCCGGCTTACCAGTACTTC
CASSPSEPAYQYF
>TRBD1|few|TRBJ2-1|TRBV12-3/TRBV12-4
TGTGCCAGCAGTTTCCTCCAGGGGGCTCTTAATGAGCAGTTCTTC
CASSFLQGALNEQFF
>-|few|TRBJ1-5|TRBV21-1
TGTGCCAGCAGCAAAAAGGGCTTAAATCAGCCCCAGCATTTT
CASSKKGLNQPQHF
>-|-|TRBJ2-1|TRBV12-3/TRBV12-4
TGTGCCAGCAGCCCTAGGGGGGGAATTTACAATGAGCAGTTCTTC
CASSPRGGIYNEQFF
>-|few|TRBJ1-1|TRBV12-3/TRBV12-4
TGTGCCAGCAGCCTTGTCACCCTTGGGACTGAAGCTTTCTTT
CASSLVTLGTEAFF
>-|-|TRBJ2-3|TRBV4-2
TGTGCCAGCAGCCACGATGCGGCGGGAACGCAGTATTTT
CASSHDAAGTQYF
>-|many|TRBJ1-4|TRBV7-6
TGTGCCAGCAGCTTTCGGACGTTGGGTTTGGGAACTAATGAAAAACTGTTTTTT
CASSFRTLGLGTNEKLFF
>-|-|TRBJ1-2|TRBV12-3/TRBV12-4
TGTGCCAGCAGTTTAGGTGCCCGGAGTGGCTACACCTTC
CASSLGARSGYTF
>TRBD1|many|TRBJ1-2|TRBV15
TGTGCCACCAGCAGGGACAGGGTGAACTATGGCTACACCTTC
CATSRDRVNYGYTF
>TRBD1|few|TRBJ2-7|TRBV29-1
TGCAGCGTAACACCAGGGGGTCCCTACGAGCAGTACTTC
CSVTPGGPYEQYF
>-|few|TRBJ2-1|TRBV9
TGTGCCAGCAGCGTGGGCCCCACTTCGGTTGAGCAGTTCTTC
CASSVGPTSVEQFF